This T cell receptor beta chain was recorded in a study of cytomegalovirus exposure and HLA in healthy donors. General observations from the study: A later analysis found TCR association rates differed by HLA locus, highest for DRB1 and lowest for HLA-C. Looking again later, the authors saw that most CMV-associated TCR beta chains seemed HLA-restricted.

PCR involved 60 Vbeta and 13 Jbeta primers. Sequenced by immunoSEQ multiplex PCR; TCRdb stores in-frame clones only, minus some. This sample carries 150,000 or so clones, roughly 81% of them seen once, and the ten largest clones take 2% to 2.5%. This clone was detected a few times. Its specificity is unknown. The germline V gene has CDR1 MDHEN and CDR2 SYDVKM. V dropped 7 bases and J dropped 6; count of bases not matched to a gene: 12. This CDR3 spans 16 amino acids. The rearrangement uses TRBV28 and TRBJ2-2; TRBD2 aligns across 9 bases. Sequenced material: PBMCs. The TCR originated in a woman aged 18-29 years in good health and CMV-seronegative. The CDR3 nucleotides are TGTGCCAGCACCCTATTAGCGGGAGTAAGCCCCGGGGAGCTGTTTTTT. Residues: CASTLLAGVSPGELFF.